What follows is one T cell receptor beta chain and its context. Its antigen is not identified. After constant-region reverse-primer amplification, full-length variable regions underwent semi-nested PCR with Nested Universal Primer A. One entry per CDR3 protein results from TCRdb running MiXCR on the 5' RACE reads. The sample holds some 62,000 distinct CDR3 sequences; just under 30% are singletons and the top ten take about 2.5%. Germline V gene lookup returns CDR1 MNHEY and CDR2 SVGAGI. V was cut by 3 bases and J by 5 bases, with 13 bases left in between. The CDR3 totals 15 residues. Whole-study findings and limits: The TCR gene usage of tumor memory CD4+ T cells clustered together with blood and lymph node memory CD4+ cells and with lymph node naive CD4+ cells.

V is TRBV6-5 and J is TRBJ2-2, with D perhaps being TRBD1 or TRBD2 (5 bases each). This TCR derives from a female donor with breast cancer. The specimen was tumor-infiltrating naive CD4+ T cells sorted from the breast tumor. The subset is: naive CD4+ T cells, CD4+CD45RA+CD25-. CDR3: CASSYLGAGTGELFF. CDR3 coding DNA: TGTGCCAGCAGTTATCTCGGGGCTGGGACCGGGGAGCTGTTTTTT.